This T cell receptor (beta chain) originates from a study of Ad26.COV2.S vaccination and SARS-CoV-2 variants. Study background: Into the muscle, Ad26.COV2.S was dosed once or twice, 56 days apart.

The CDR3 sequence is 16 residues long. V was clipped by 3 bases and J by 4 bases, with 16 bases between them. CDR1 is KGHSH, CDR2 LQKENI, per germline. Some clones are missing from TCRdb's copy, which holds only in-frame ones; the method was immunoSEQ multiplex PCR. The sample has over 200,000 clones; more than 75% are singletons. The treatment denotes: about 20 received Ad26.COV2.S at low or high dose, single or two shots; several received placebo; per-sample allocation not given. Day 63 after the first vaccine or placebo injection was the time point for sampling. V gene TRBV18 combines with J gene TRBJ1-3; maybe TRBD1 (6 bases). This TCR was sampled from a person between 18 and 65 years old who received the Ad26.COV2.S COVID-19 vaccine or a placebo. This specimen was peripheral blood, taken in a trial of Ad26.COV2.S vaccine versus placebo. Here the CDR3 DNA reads TGTGCCAGCTCACCGAACAGGGCTCGCGAGGGAAACACCATATATTTT. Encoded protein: CASSPNRAREGNTIYF.